The 29 T cell receptor beta chains given below trace back to one sample, sequenced in a study of T cells in Graves' hyperthyroidism and ophthalmopathy. Amplification targeted TCR beta CDR3 regions from RNA transcripts. TCR CDR3 regions were first amplified by RT-PCR with HTBI primers. TCRdb independently ran MiXCR on the multiplex PCR reads; one entry per CDR3 protein. This sample has around 270,000 distinct CDR3 sequences, with less than 20% found just once. Material for sequencing was blood. The receptors originated from a man in his fifties with Graves' ophthalmopathy.

This clonotype occurred a few times. This chain links TRBV6-1 with TRBJ1-5; D perhaps matches TRBD1 (6 bases). Trimming removed 6 bases from V and 9 bases from J, with 24 bases in between. This CDR3 has 16 amino acids. In germline, CDR1 is MNHNS, CDR2 SASEGT. CDR3 nucleotides: TGTGCCAGCAGAGCCACGACAGGCTGGGGATTTTCGCCCCAGCATTTT. It translates to CASRATTGWGFSPQHF.

This chain connects TRBV28 to TRBJ1-4; unclear D gene. V lost 6 bases, J lost 7 bases, and 6 bases lay in between. Per the germline V gene, CDR1 is MDHEN and CDR2 is SYDVKM. The CDR3 is 11 amino acids. The CDR3 region has the DNA TGTGCCAGCAGCCGCCGTGAAAAACTGTTTTTT. As protein: CASSRREKLFF.

Only a few counts were recorded for this clonotype. The genes are TRBV20-1 and TRBJ2-7, with 9 bases that match TRBD2. Trimming cost V 6 bases and J 4 bases; bases outside gene matches: 7. CDR1 DFQATT and CDR2 SNEGSKA come from the germline V gene (reference sequence). The CDR3 covers 13 residues. CDR3 residues: CSAEESGRYEQYF. The CDR3 coding sequence is TGCAGTGCCGAAGAGAGCGGGAGGTACGAGCAGTACTTC.

This clonotype was counted between two and nine times. V and J are TRBV5-1 and TRBJ1-4, with 8 bases fitting TRBD1. The CDR3 extends over 14 amino acids. V shed 4 bases and J 12 bases; nucleotides not matched to a gene: 11. CDR1 is SGHRS and CDR2 is YFSETQ in the germline V gene. CDR3 sequence: CASSLTGEGRQLFF. CDR3 coding DNA: TGCGCCAGCAGCCTGACAGGGGAGGGACGGCAACTGTTTTTT.

At least ten counts were recorded for this clonotype. The V and J genes are TRBV2 and TRBJ2-7; 10 positions agree with TRBD2. J lost 7 bases, V lost 4 bases, and 4 bases had no gene match. The CDR3 spans 13 residues. Germline CDR1 SNHLY, CDR2 FYNNEI. The CDR3 loop is CASSAQRGGEQYF. The CDR3 DNA sequence: TGTGCCAGCAGTGCCCAGCGGGGGGGAGAGCAGTACTTC.

To note about this clonotype: A single base separates this from a much larger clone, so it may be a read error. The chain is built from TRBV2 and TRBJ1-1, with D possibly matching TRBD1 (5 bases). The ends were cut back, 5 bases at V and 10 bases at J, with 14 bases in the middle. The CDR3 extends over 12 amino acids. The germline V gene encodes CDR1 SNHLY and CDR2 FYNNEI. The CDR3, as DNA: TGTGCCAGCAGTCCCGGGACGGCAGGAGCTTTCTTT. Its translation is CASSPGTAGAFF.

This clonotype was detected a few times. V and J are TRBV20-1 and TRBJ1-6; D remains unclear. Germline assignment: CDR1 DFQATT and CDR2 SNEGSKA (reference sequence). The CDR3 loop spans 12 amino acids. CDR3 protein: CSANGDNSPLHF. The CDR3 nucleotides read TGCAGCGCAAACGGAGATAATTCACCCCTCCACTTT.

The chain recombines TRBV20-1 with TRBJ1-3, with D hard to call. Trimming stripped 1 base from V and 4 bases from J, with 11 bases between. Germline CDR1 reads DFQATT; CDR2 reads SNEGSKA (reference sequence). CDR3 size: 14 residues. DNA of the CDR3: TGCAGTGCTAGAGTGCGCCAGCCCGGAAACACCATATATTTT. It translates to CSARVRQPGNTIYF.

The rearrangement uses TRBV20-1 and TRBJ1-2; TRBD1 is a possible D gene (5 bases). From germline, CDR1 is DFQATT and CDR2 SNEGSKA (reference sequence). Trimming shortened V by 1 base and J by 6 bases, and 12 bases separated the two germline ends. The length of the CDR3 is 13 residues. DNA of the CDR3: TGCAGTGCTAGAGTCCGGGACTCCGATGGCTACACCTTC. Translated, it gives CSARVRDSDGYTF.

At least ten counts were recorded for this clonotype. The rearrangement links TRBV12-3 or TRBV12-4 to TRBJ2-3; TRBD2 agrees at 12 bases. CDR3 length: 15 amino acids. The V gene end was trimmed by 5 bases and the J gene end by 3 bases; junction bases not matched to a gene: 3. In DNA, the CDR3 is TGTGCCAGCAGTCCGACTAGCGGGAGAACAGATACGCAGTATTTT. It yields the protein CASSPTSGRTDTQYF.

This clonotype was seen ten or more times. This chain uses TRBV12-3 or TRBV12-4 with TRBJ2-5; 15 nucleotides agree with TRBD2. The length of the CDR3 is 15 residues. Losses at the gene ends were 6 bases for V and 4 bases for J; bases not matched to a gene: 3. The CDR3 sequence is CASSWTSGGGETQYF. CDR3 sequence (DNA): TGTGCCAGCAGCTGGACTAGCGGGGGGGGAGAGACCCAGTACTTC.

The chain links TRBV5-6 to TRBJ2-2, with D uncertain. Germline CDR1 reads SGHDT; CDR2 reads YYEEEE. This CDR3 is built from 14 residues. Deletions cut 4 bases from V and 8 bases from J, with 15 bases between. The CDR3 nucleotides read TGTGCCAGCAGCCCCCCAAGATTTGGGGGGGAGCTGTTTTTT. As protein: CASSPPRFGGELFF.

This clonotype showed up many times. The chain joins TRBV30 to TRBJ2-7; D is unclear. This CDR3 comprises 13 residues. In germline, CDR1 is GTSNPN, CDR2 SVGIG (reference sequence). The V end was cut by 1 base, the J end by 2 bases, with 9 bases between. The CDR3 DNA follows: TGTGCCTGGAGTGGTCGCCCGACCTACGAGCAGTACTTC. Protein: CAWSGRPTYEQYF.

This clonotype was counted ten times or more. The genes are TRBV3-1 and TRBJ1-2; D gene ambiguous. CDR1 LGHDT and CDR2 YNNKEL come from the germline V gene (reference sequence). The CDR3 runs 15 residues. The ends were cut back, 1 base at V and 2 bases at J, with 11 bases in the middle. CDR3 DNA sequence: TGTGCCAGCAGCCAAGGCTTCACGGACAACTATGGCTACACCTTC. Its protein is CASSQGFTDNYGYTF.

This clonotype was counted only a few times. A much larger clone differs by one base, so this may be a read error. The chain links TRBV24-1 to TRBJ2-7; D may be TRBD1 (6 bases). In germline, CDR1 is KGHDR, CDR2 SFDVKD. The CDR3 is 14 residues long. CDR3: CATSEPGTSYEEYF. The CDR3 nucleotides are TGTGCCACCAGTGAGCCCGGGACATCCTACGAGGAGTACTTC.

The chain couples TRBV12-3 or TRBV12-4 to TRBJ2-7; D uncertain. The V gene lost 7 bases and the J gene lost 4 bases, with 14 bases spanning the gap. CDR3 length: 13 residues. In nucleotides, the CDR3 is TGTGCCAGCACCCCCGCTCCGTCTTACGAGCAGTACTTC. It encodes CASTPAPSYEQYF.

The CDR3: CASSQGTGVQPQHF. The DNA for the CDR3 is TGCGCCAGCAGCCAGGGGACAGGGGTTCAGCCCCAGCATTTT. The rearrangement uses TRBV4-1 and TRBJ1-5; TRBD1 agrees at 10 bases. The junction had 2 bases not matched to a gene; V was cut back by 3 bases and J by 6 bases. Germline V lookup: CDR1 MGHRA, CDR2 YSYEKL. CDR3 length: 14 amino acids.

The table lists this clonotype with many counts. The chain carries TRBV2 and TRBJ2-1; D might be TRBD2 (6 bases). Germline-derived CDR1 and CDR2 are SNHLY and FYNNEI. Trimming stripped 0 bases from V and 7 bases from J, with 10 bases between. The CDR3 is 14 amino acids. CDR3: CASSEALRENEQFF. As DNA, the CDR3 is TGTGCCAGCAGTGAAGCGCTTCGGGAGAATGAGCAGTTCTTC.

This chain links TRBV20-1 with TRBJ2-3; 13 bases align to TRBD2. V shed 2 bases and J 4 bases; nucleotides not matched to a gene: 12. The CDR3 covers 18 residues. Germline V gene data show CDR1 as DFQATT and CDR2 as SNEGSKA (reference sequence). CDR3 coding DNA: TGCAGTGCTAGACCCACTAGCGGGAGGGCCGTTAACGCAGATACGCAGTATTTT. This sequence encodes CSARPTSGRAVNADTQYF.

The gene calls are TRBV5-1 and TRBJ1-3, with 8 bases matching TRBD1. The germline CDR1 and CDR2 sequences are SGHRS and YFSETQ. The trim removed 3 bases at V and 0 bases at J, leaving 14 bases unmatched. CDR3 length equals 19 residues. The CDR3 protein is CASSSAGTPQGVSGNTIYF. The CDR3 DNA reads TGCGCCAGCAGCTCCGCCGGGACTCCACAGGGGGTCTCTGGAAACACCATATATTTT.

This clonotype appeared many times. This sequence joins TRBV28 and TRBJ2-5; possibly TRBD1 for D (5 bases). The ends were cut back, 2 bases at V and 3 bases at J, with 10 bases in the middle. CDR3 size: 14 residues. Germline values: CDR1 MDHEN, CDR2 SYDVKM. DNA for the CDR3: TGTGCCAGCAGTTTAGTTGACAGCGAAGAGACCCAGTACTTC. This sequence encodes CASSLVDSEETQYF. Filled out from reference TRBV28 and TRBJ2-5, the complete variable domain reads DVKVTQSSRYLVKRTGEKVFLECVQDMDHENMFWYRQDPGLGLRLIYFSYDVKMKEKGDIPEGYSVSREKKERFSLILESASTNQTSMYLCASSLVDSEETQYFGPGTRLLVL.

This clonotype has a handful of counts. J is TRBJ2-7 and V is TRBV6-1, with TRBD1 as a possible D gene (6 bases). The V gene lost 7 bases and the J gene lost 0 bases, with 13 bases spanning the gap. The CDR3 sequence is 14 residues long. CDR1 is MNHNS, CDR2 SASEGT, per germline. CDR3: CASKGELRSYEQYF. Written as DNA, the CDR3 is TGTGCCAGCAAGGGGGAACTCCGCTCCTACGAGCAGTACTTC.

The chain uses TRBV30 and TRBJ1-1; D unresolved. V was trimmed by 1 base and J by 0 bases, leaving 3 bases between them. Germline CDR1 GTSNPN, CDR2 SVGIG (reference sequence). The CDR3 is 12 amino acids. The CDR3 region has the DNA TGTGCCTGGAGTGAGTTGAACACTGAAGCTTTCTTT. It translates to CAWSELNTEAFF.

The rearrangement joins TRBV11-2 to TRBJ2-3, with 9 bases aligning to TRBD2. In germline, CDR1 is SGHAT, CDR2 FQNNGV. The CDR3 spans 16 residues. The trim removed 5 bases at V and 4 bases at J, leaving 10 bases unmatched. The CDR3 sequence: CASSAALAGPADTQYF. CDR3 in DNA: TGTGCCAGCAGCGCCGCCCTAGCGGGGCCGGCAGATACGCAGTATTTT.

This chain connects TRBV12-3 or TRBV12-4 to TRBJ1-1; D ambiguous. V was trimmed by 1 base and J by 10 bases, leaving 7 bases between them. CDR3 length equals 11 residues. CDR3 bases: TGTGCCAGCAGTTTAGGGGAGCGAGCTTTCTTT. It is translated as CASSLGERAFF.

This chain joins TRBV6-1 and TRBJ1-4; the D gene is possibly TRBD1 (6 bases). This CDR3 is built from 15 residues. The ends were cut back, 4 bases at V and 6 bases at J, with 15 bases in the middle. Per the germline V gene, CDR1 is MNHNS and CDR2 is SASEGT. The CDR3 sequence is CASSARGGSDEKLFF. As DNA, the CDR3 is TGTGCCAGCAGTGCGAGGGGGGGGTCGGATGAAAAACTGTTTTTT.

This clonotype came up many times. V and J are TRBV28 and TRBJ2-1, with D perhaps matching TRBD1 (6 bases). The CDR3 spans 14 residues. Germline values: CDR1 MDHEN, CDR2 SYDVKM. The V end lost 5 bases, the J end lost 5 bases, and 13 bases lay between the germline ends. DNA of the CDR3: TGTGCCAGCAGTCGAACAGGGTGGAACAATGAGCAGTTCTTC. Translating gives CASSRTGWNNEQFF.

The V call is TRBV27, the J call TRBJ2-7, with D perhaps matching TRBD2 (6 bases). CDR1 MNHEY and CDR2 SMNVEV come from the germline V gene (reference sequence). This CDR3 is 15 amino acids long. V lost 3 bases and J lost 2, with 14 bases in between. CDR3 in DNA: TGTGCCAGCAGTTTCGGCCAGGGAGGTACCTACGAGCAGTACTTC. The encoded protein is CASSFGQGGTYEQYF.

The V call is TRBV28, the J call TRBJ1-2; a possible D gene is TRBD1 (6 bases). This CDR3 region has 14 residues. V lost 6 bases and J lost 6, with 17 bases in between. Germline V lookup: CDR1 MDHEN, CDR2 SYDVKM. For the CDR3, the DNA is TGTGCCAGCAGATTCTGGGGGGCCAGCCATGGCTACACCTTC. Amino acids: CASRFWGASHGYTF.